The 4 T cell receptor beta chains given below trace back to one sample, sequenced in a study of CD8 T cells in ankylosing spondylitis. Whole-study results and caveats: Among TCR beta sequences, a motif of roughly 8 highly homologous variants appeared characteristic of ankylosing spondylitis blood.

The antigens of these receptors remain unknown. TCRdb analysed the 5' RACE reads with MiXCR anew, one entry per CDR3 protein. The data contain around 490,000 distinct CDR3 sequences, roughly 5% of them singletons. Sequencing was done on a sample of blood, either unsorted or a sorted T cell fraction (not recorded which). Source of these receptors: a male donor with ankylosing spondylitis.

CDR3 protein: CSVLGGSGANVLTF. CDR3 DNA: TGCAGCGTCCTAGGTGGTTCCGGGGCCAACGTCCTGACTTTC. The chain employs TRBV29-1 and TRBJ2-6; D is uncertain. This CDR3 is built from 14 residues. From germline, CDR1 is SQVTM and CDR2 ANQGSEA. Trimming cost V 6 bases and J 4 bases, with 13 bases left between them.

This clonotype was seen ten or more times. This chain connects TRBV5-1 to TRBJ1-4; D remains unclear. CDR3 length: 15 residues. With 4 bases removed from V and 8 bases from J, the gap between germline ends came to 18 bases. Germline CDR1 SGHRS, CDR2 YFSETQ. The CDR3, as DNA: TGCGCCAGCAGCCCGACGGACGGATCGCACGAAAAACTGTTTTTT. As protein: CASSPTDGSHEKLFF.

This clonotype was found many times. This chain connects TRBV7-2 to TRBJ1-2; 7 bases map to TRBD1. CDR1 SGHTA and CDR2 FQGNSA come from the germline V gene. The CDR3 runs 14 residues. V lost 5 bases and J lost 0; bases outside the gene matches: 3. CDR3 in DNA: TGTGCCAGCAGCGAGGGGGCTCCTAACTATGGCTACACCTTC. Its protein is CASSEGAPNYGYTF.

This clonotype appeared many times. The V call is TRBV20-1, the J call TRBJ1-4; D uncertain. The CDR3 is made up of 14 amino acids. Per the germline V gene, CDR1 is DFQATT and CDR2 is SNEGSKA (reference sequence). Trimming took 1 base from V and 8 from J, leaving 14 bases between them. The CDR3 loop is CSARGPAVREKLFF. As DNA, the CDR3 is TGCAGTGCTAGAGGCCCAGCTGTTCGGGAAAAACTGTTTTTT.